Listed below are T cell receptor beta chains from one sample, sequenced in a study of cytomegalovirus exposure and HLA in healthy donors. Sequenced by immunoSEQ multiplex PCR; TCRdb stores in-frame clones only, minus some. This table holds over 150,000 clones, more than 80% found once. Sequenced sample: PBMCs. The receptors were sampled from a woman in her 30s in good health and CMV-seropositive. The CDR3 runs from the conserved cysteine through the conserved F or W. The D gene is left open where the match is weak. Size is stated for part of the rows, as once, few or many counts, or as a class when the clone is expanded.

d_gene,v_gene,abundance,j_gene,CDR3aa,CDR3nt
NA,TRBV29-1,few,TRBJ2-3,CSVITGLRTDTQYF,TGCAGCGTCATCACAGGGTTAAGAACAGATACGCAGTATTTT
NA,TRBV12-5,once,TRBJ2-2,CASGLASGELFF,TGTGCTAGTGGTTTGGCCTCCGGGGAGCTGTTTTTT
NA,TRBV9,NA,TRBJ1-2,CASSVAREGYTF,TGTGCCAGCAGCGTAGCCAGGGAAGGCTACACCTTC
NA,TRBV10-3,NA,TRBJ2-1,CAISAQYRNEQFF,TGTGCCATCAGTGCACAGTACAGGAATGAGCAGTTCTTC
TRBD2,TRBV9,NA,TRBJ2-3,CASSHSSGVTDTQYF,TGTGCCAGCAGCCACTCTAGCGGTGTCACAGATACGCAGTATTTT
NA,TRBV6-1,NA,TRBJ1-1,CASSAHLFF,TGTGCCAGCAGTGCACACCTTTTCTTT
NA,TRBV6-5,NA,TRBJ1-3,CASADRTSGNTIYF,TGTGCCAGCGCAGACAGGACCTCTGGAAACACCATATATTTT
TRBD1,TRBV19,NA,TRBJ2-1,CASSYDRGRLDEQFF,TGTGCCAGTAGCTACGACAGGGGGCGCCTAGATGAGCAGTTCTTC
TRBD1,TRBV4-1,NA,TRBJ1-1,CASSPGQQGTEAFF,TGCGCCAGCAGCCCGGGACAGCAGGGCACTGAAGCTTTCTTT
TRBD1,TRBV6-1,NA,TRBJ2-5,CASSEEEGASETQYF,TGTGCCAGCAGTGAAGAAGAGGGGGCGTCAGAGACCCAGTACTTC
TRBD1,TRBV5-6,few,TRBJ1-1,CASSLHRGTEAFF,TGTGCCAGCAGCTTGCACAGGGGCACTGAAGCTTTCTTT
NA,TRBV6-1,NA,TRBJ1-5,CASSERRAADQPQHF,TGTGCCAGCAGTGAAAGGAGAGCAGCCGATCAGCCCCAGCATTTT
TRBD1,TRBV5-4,NA,TRBJ2-7,CASSSATGTGRIYEQYF,TGTGCCAGCAGCTCCGCCACCGGGACAGGGAGAATTTACGAGCAGTACTTC
TRBD1,TRBV5-5,NA,TRBJ2-5,CASSLQGGETQYF,TGTGCCAGCAGCCTACAGGGGGGCGAGACCCAGTACTTC
TRBD1,TRBV7-2,NA,TRBJ2-2,CASTPQGGANTGELFF,TGTGCCAGCACCCCACAGGGGGGCGCGAACACCGGGGAGCTGTTTTTT
TRBD1,TRBV19,NA,TRBJ1-5,CASSIAQTGNQPQHF,TGTGCCAGTAGTATAGCTCAGACAGGGAACCAGCCCCAGCATTTT
NA,TRBV6-1,NA,TRBJ2-3,CASLPLPSTDTQYF,TGTGCCAGCCTACCCTTACCTAGCACAGATACGCAGTATTTT
NA,TRBV7-3,NA,TRBJ2-2,CASSPTGLRLGTGELFF,TGTGCCAGCAGCCCGACAGGCCTCCGCCTGGGCACCGGGGAGCTGTTTTTT
TRBD2,TRBV6-4,once,TRBJ2-7,CASRPREESNEQYF,TGTGCCAGCAGGCCTCGGGAGGAATCGAACGAGCAGTACTTC
NA,TRBV20-1,NA,TRBJ2-3,CSARLDTQYF,TGCAGTGCACGGTTAGATACGCAGTATTTT
NA,TRBV4-2,NA,TRBJ2-7,CASSQDMAGNYEQYF,TGTGCCAGCAGCCAAGATATGGCAGGAAACTACGAGCAGTACTTC
NA,TRBV5-1,NA,TRBJ1-4,CASSSAALNEKLFF,TGCGCCAGCAGCTCAGCAGCGCTCAATGAAAAACTGTTTTTT
TRBD1,TRBV6-4,few,TRBJ2-1,CASRGQGTGEQFF,TGTGCCAGCAGGGGACAGGGGACGGGCGAGCAGTTCTTC
TRBD1,TRBV5-6,few,TRBJ2-5,CASSLQGEAQETQYF,TGTGCCAGCAGCTTACAGGGGGAAGCGCAAGAGACCCAGTACTTC
NA,TRBV5-4,NA,TRBJ2-2,CASSSSPGLGGELFF,TGTGCCAGCAGCTCATCCCCCGGACTGGGCGGGGAGCTGTTTTTT
TRBD2,TRBV2,NA,TRBJ2-1,CASTLAGASYNEQFF,TGTGCCAGCACTTTAGCGGGGGCCTCCTACAATGAGCAGTTCTTC
TRBD1,TRBV28,NA,TRBJ1-6,CASSPSGGQGDNSPLHF,TGTGCCAGCAGTCCCTCCGGAGGGCAGGGGGATAATTCACCCCTCCACTTT
NA,TRBV13,NA,TRBJ2-7,CASSLTESYEQYF,TGTGCCAGCAGCCTTACAGAATCCTACGAGCAGTACTTC
NA,TRBV4-3,NA,TRBJ1-3,CASSPSGGSGNTIYF,TGCGCCAGCAGCCCTAGCGGGGGTTCGGGAAACACCATATATTTT
TRBD2,TRBV6-5,NA,TRBJ2-5,CASSYSPSGMVETQYF,TGTGCCAGCAGTTATTCCCCGAGCGGGATGGTAGAGACCCAGTACTTC
NA,TRBV29-1,NA,TRBJ2-3,CSAQGIGDTQYF,TGCAGCGCACAGGGTATAGGCGATACGCAGTATTTT
TRBD1,TRBV10-3,NA,TRBJ2-7,CAISDSTGGAWYEQYF,TGTGCCATCAGTGATTCGACAGGGGGCGCGTGGTACGAGCAGTACTTC
NA,TRBV5-6,NA,TRBJ1-6,CASSLGSSGSPLHF,TGTGCCAGCAGCTTGGGGAGTTCGGGTTCACCCCTCCACTTT
NA,TRBV19,NA,TRBJ1-2,CASSRDRNNYGYTF,TGTGCCAGTAGTAGAGACAGGAACAACTATGGCTACACCTTC
TRBD2,TRBV14,NA,TRBJ2-1,CASSHYLRAGGAHEQFF,TGTGCCAGCAGCCATTACCTGAGGGCGGGGGGAGCACATGAGCAGTTCTTC
TRBD1,TRBV4-1,NA,TRBJ1-4,CASSPMTGGREKLFF,TGCGCCAGCAGCCCTATGACAGGGGGCCGGGAAAAACTGTTTTTT
NA,TRBV5-4,NA,TRBJ2-7,CASSLEASVDYEQYF,TGTGCCAGCAGCTTGGAGGCTAGCGTGGACTACGAGCAGTACTTC
NA,TRBV2,few,TRBJ2-1,CASSPQGIFHEQFF,TGTGCCAGCAGCCCGCAGGGAATCTTCCATGAGCAGTTCTTC
NA,TRBV6-1,NA,TRBJ1-5,CASSEAPGEARQPQHF,TGTGCCAGCAGTGAAGCGCCGGGGGAGGCGCGTCAGCCCCAGCATTTT